The 9 T cell receptor beta chains listed next were all sequenced from one sample in a study of blood T cell repertoires in COVID-19 (dated by TCRdb to 2018 to 2020). Library preparation used the immunoSEQ multiplex PCR assay. Entries here come from immuneACCESS through TCRdb and include only in-frame sequences with V and J called. Some clones fail to appear in such tables; in the studies checked, an unresolved V gene covers under half of the shortfall, and the cause of the remainder is unknown. The sample table holds 250,000 or so clones, of which roughly 88% were seen once. The ten largest clones capture approximately 1.3% of the sample. The sequenced sample consisted of peripheral blood. The source of these receptors is an elderly man with acute or convalescent COVID-19.

The table lists this clone with a count of one. V is TRBV4-3 and J is TRBJ2-3; perhaps TRBD2 as D (5 bases). Germline CDR1 is LGHNA and CDR2 is YSLEER. Trimming stripped 2 bases from V and 0 bases from J, with 15 bases between. CDR3 length: 17 residues. CDR3 nucleotides: TGCGCCAGCAGCCAATATGGTGGCGGGTCGAGCACAGATACGCAGTATTTT. Translating it yields CASSQYGGGSSTDTQYF.

J is TRBJ1-2 and V is TRBV12-3 or TRBV12-4; D possibly corresponds to TRBD1 (6 bases). Trimming stripped 2 bases from V and 4 bases from J, with 8 bases between. The CDR3 is 13 amino acids. The CDR3 DNA reads as TGTGCCAGCAGTTTAACAGGGTCCTATGGCTACACCTTC. Its protein is CASSLTGSYGYTF.

This clone was seen a single time. The gene calls are TRBV14 and TRBJ1-4, with TRBD1 as a possible D gene (5 bases). Germline V gives CDR1 SGHDN, CDR2 FVKESK. Trimming cost V 0 bases and J 11 bases, with 10 bases left between them. The CDR3 runs 13 residues. The CDR3 nucleotides are TGTGCCAGCAGCCAAGAAGGGGCCATCAAACTGTTTTTT. Its protein product is CASSQEGAIKLFF.

The rearrangement joins TRBV7-2 to TRBJ1-1; tentatively, D is TRBD1 (5 bases). Between the trimmed V and J ends, which lost 5 bases and 6 bases, there was a span of 19 bases. The CDR3 covers 15 residues. Germline V lookup: CDR1 SGHTA, CDR2 FQGNSA. As DNA, the CDR3 is TGTGCCAGCAGCCCTCCCCAGGGCCCGACCGCTGAAGCTTTCTTT. Translating gives CASSPPQGPTAEAFF.

The chain is built from TRBV5-4 and TRBJ1-4; possibly TRBD1 for D (6 bases). The CDR3 loop spans 13 amino acids. Between the trimmed V and J ends, which lost 0 bases and 6 bases, there was a span of 6 bases. Looked up from germline, CDR1 is SGHNT and CDR2 is YYREEE (reference sequence). The CDR3 here is CASSLAGDEKLFF. In DNA form, the CDR3 reads TGTGCCAGCAGCTTGGCAGGGGATGAAAAACTGTTTTTT.

J is TRBJ1-4 and V is TRBV18; 7 positions agree with TRBD1. The length of the CDR3 is 17 residues. V lost 6 bases, J lost 5 bases, and 15 bases stayed unmatched. CDR1 and CDR2 from the germline V gene are KGHSH and LQKENI. The chain's CDR3 is CASSQPKTAGGNEKLFF. CDR3 DNA sequence: TGTGCCAGCTCTCAACCCAAAACGGCAGGGGGGAATGAAAAACTGTTTTTT.

This clone was counted only a few times. This rearrangement joins TRBV19 to TRBJ2-1; 9 bases align to TRBD2. Germline assignment: CDR1 LNHDA and CDR2 SQIVND (reference sequence). CDR3 size: 14 residues. Germline trimming cut 4 bases from V and 6 bases from J; bases unmatched to any gene: 4. CDR3 sequence reads: CASSTIAGANEQFF. The CDR3 DNA sequence: TGTGCCAGTAGTACAATAGCGGGAGCCAATGAGCAGTTCTTC.

The chain couples TRBV5-1 to TRBJ1-1; 8 bases match TRBD1. V shed 4 bases, J shed 7 bases, and the junction held 12 bases outside the gene matches. Germline lookup yields CDR1 SGHRS and CDR2 YFSETQ. The CDR3 loop spans 15 amino acids. For the CDR3, the DNA is TGCGCCAGCAGCCCCCTACCGGACAGGGCTAATGAAGCTTTCTTT. Its translation: CASSPLPDRANEAFF.

The chain joins TRBV6-5 to TRBJ1-6; a possible D gene is TRBD1 (6 bases). This CDR3 region has 14 residues. Germline V CDR1 and CDR2: MNHEY, SVGAGI. With 4 bases removed from V and 10 bases from J, the gap between germline ends came to 14 bases. CDR3 amino acids: CASSLRQVGSPLHF. In DNA form, the CDR3 reads TGTGCCAGCAGTTTAAGACAGGTGGGGTCACCCCTCCACTTT.